The T cell receptor (beta chain) under discussion was sequenced for a study of T cells after yellow fever vaccination. Whole-study results and caveats: Clones that expanded after primary vaccination mostly reappeared after the booster (roughly 97% CD4, 88% CD8). Abundant clonotypes (contaminants from the bulk population) could be present in FACS-sorted repertoires.

The TCR cDNA carried a universal primer site and UMIs from 5'RACE template switching. One entry per CDR3 protein results from TCRdb running MiXCR on the 5' RACE reads. This repertoire shows about 240,000 distinct CDR3 sequences, about 7.1% found once; its top ten account for over 0.65%. As to this clonotype: Its antigen remains unknown.

V was pared by 4 bases and J by 10 bases, with 15 bases between. CDR1 SGHDT and CDR2 YYEEEE come from the germline V gene. The CDR3 runs to 13 residues. The chain recombines TRBV5-6 with TRBJ2-1; unclear D gene. The sample consisted of CD4+ T cells sorted from PBMCs, taken 15 days after the yellow fever booster vaccination. The TCR originated in a man aged 25 to 45 who received the YFV17D yellow fever vaccine. CDR3 DNA: TGTGCCAGCAGCCGCTCCCCCATTGGAGAGCAGTTCTTC. It encodes CASSRSPIGEQFF.